What follows are 17 T cell receptor beta chains derived from one specimen sequenced in a study of blood T cell repertoires in COVID-19. Some clones are missing from TCRdb's copy, which holds only in-frame ones; the method was immunoSEQ multiplex PCR. The table records 200,000 to 250,000 clones, around four fifths of them present only once. The sequenced sample was peripheral blood. The receptors derive from a woman between 55 and 75 years old with active or convalescent COVID-19.

The rearrangement joins TRBV10-2 to TRBJ2-3; the match to TRBD1 covers 11 bases. The length of the CDR3 is 16 residues. Germline V gene lookup returns CDR1 WSHSY and CDR2 SAAADI. Germline trimming cut 3 bases from V and 3 bases from J; bases unmatched to any gene: 5. CDR3 DNA: TGCGCCAGCAGTGAACCGGGGACAGGGGGGACAGATACGCAGTATTTT. Translated: CASSEPGTGGTDTQYF.

The V call is TRBV3-1 (or the pseudogene TRBV3-2), the J call TRBJ2-1; maybe TRBD2 (5 bases). The CDR3 runs to 15 residues. Between the trimmed V and J ends, which lost 3 bases and 4 bases, there was a span of 13 bases. Germline lookup yields CDR1 LGHDT and CDR2 YNNKEL (reference sequence). The chain's CDR3 is CASSQSAVGYNEQFF. The CDR3 DNA reads TGTGCCAGCAGCCAGTCAGCGGTGGGTTACAATGAGCAGTTCTTC.

This chain links TRBV7-8 with TRBJ1-4; the D is unclear. The CDR3 loop spans 16 amino acids. The ends were cut back, 5 bases at V and 7 bases at J, with 20 bases in the middle. From germline, CDR1 is SGHVS and CDR2 FQNEAQ. DNA of the CDR3: TGTGCCAGCAGCGGTACAACTATCTTAAGAGGTGAAAAACTGTTTTTT. Protein sequence: CASSGTTILRGEKLFF. Full variable domain (missing parts from reference TRBV7-8 and TRBJ1-4): GAGVSQSPRYKVAKRGQDVALRCDPISGHVSLFWYQQALGQGPEFLTYFQNEAQLDKSGLPSDRFFAERPEGSVSTLKIQRTQQEDSAVYLCASSGTTILRGEKLFFGSGTQLSVL.

The V gene is TRBV2, the J gene TRBJ1-2; the match to TRBD1 covers 11 bases. Germline V gene data show CDR1 as SNHLY and CDR2 as FYNNEI. The CDR3 is 16 amino acids. V lost 11 bases to trimming and J lost 4 bases; unmatched junction nucleotides: 15. The CDR3 loop is CAVTGTGGNLVYGYTF. CDR3 DNA sequence: TGTGCCGTCACCGGGACAGGGGGAAACTTGGTCTATGGCTACACCTTC.

The chain employs TRBV5-1 and TRBJ2-5; 8 positions match TRBD1. The CDR3 runs 14 residues. Germline CDR1 is SGHRS and CDR2 is YFSETQ. Trimming cost V 7 bases and J 2 bases; bases outside gene matches: 7. The CDR3 region is CASYRGDPQETQYF. CDR3 sequence (DNA): TGCGCCAGCTACAGGGGGGACCCTCAAGAGACCCAGTACTTC. Full variable domain (missing parts from reference TRBV5-1 and TRBJ2-5): KAGVTQTPRYLIKTRGQQVTLSCSPISGHRSVSWYQQTPGQGLQFLFEYFSETQRNKGNFPGRFSGRQFSNSRSEMNVSTLELGDSALYLCASYRGDPQETQYFGPGTRLLVL.

V is TRBV18 and J is TRBJ1-4; a weak D match, TRBD1 (6 bases). Looked up from germline, CDR1 is KGHSH and CDR2 is LQKENI. There are 14 residues in the CDR3. Trimming left V 4 bases short and J 4 bases short, with 10 bases between. CDR3 in DNA: TGTGCCAGCTCACGGACAGTTTTTAATGAAAAACTGTTTTTT. Amino acid sequence: CASSRTVFNEKLFF.

The V gene is TRBV2, the J gene TRBJ2-1, with 12 bases matching TRBD1. CDR1 SNHLY and CDR2 FYNNEI come from the germline V gene. V gave up 6 bases and J gave up 0 bases; unmatched junction bases: 12. This CDR3 is built from 19 residues. Here the CDR3 reads CASRGTGGNFKSSYNEQFF. CDR3 nucleotides: TGTGCCAGCAGAGGGACAGGGGGCAATTTTAAGAGCTCCTACAATGAGCAGTTCTTC.

The gene calls are TRBV6-2 or TRBV6-3 and TRBJ2-3; 16 positions match TRBD2. CDR3 size: 17 residues. Trimming took 6 bases from V and 6 from J; bases not matched to a gene: 9. The germline CDR1 and CDR2 sequences are MNHEY and SVGEGT. CDR3 bases: TGTGCCAGCAGCCCGGGACTAGCGGGAGGGCGATTGGATACGCAGTATTTT. Its protein product is CASSPGLAGGRLDTQYF.

This chain links TRBV18 with TRBJ1-4; no reliable D call. Per germline, CDR1 KGHSH and CDR2 LQKENI. CDR3 length: 17 residues. Trimming pared 1 base from V and 0 bases from J, leaving 12 bases between. The CDR3 sequence: CASSPLRNSATNEKLFF. DNA of the CDR3: TGTGCCAGCTCACCACTTAGGAACAGTGCAACTAATGAAAAACTGTTTTTT. Full variable domain (rest looked up from reference TRBV18 and TRBJ1-4): NAGVMQNPRHLVRRRGQEARLRCSPMKGHSHVYWYRQLPEEGLKFMVYLQKENIIDESGMPKERFSAEFPKEGPSILRIQQVVRGDSAAYFCASSPLRNSATNEKLFFGSGTQLSVL.

The chain combines TRBV7-3 with TRBJ2-3, with a tentative D call TRBD2 (5 bases). This CDR3 comprises 18 residues. Germline lookup yields CDR1 SGHTA and CDR2 FQGTGA. Trimming shortened V by 2 bases and J by 2 bases, and 20 bases separated the two germline ends. The CDR3 protein is CASSLPKRTRHFTDTQYF. CDR3 DNA sequence: TGTGCCAGCAGCTTACCGAAAAGGACTCGCCACTTCACAGATACGCAGTATTTT.

The chain carries TRBV10-3 and TRBJ2-2; 10 bases align to TRBD2. CDR3 length: 16 amino acids. From germline, CDR1 is ENHRY and CDR2 SYGVKD. The ends lost 0 bases at V and 6 bases at J; junction bases unmatched: 4. This CDR3 reads CAISESSGRAPGELFF. In DNA form, the CDR3 reads TGTGCCATCAGTGAGTCAAGCGGGAGGGCGCCCGGGGAGCTGTTTTTT.

J is TRBJ2-2 and V is TRBV7-6; 10 nucleotides agree with TRBD2. CDR1 and CDR2 from the germline V gene are SGHVS and FNYEAQ. CDR3 length: 16 amino acids. V shed 5 bases, J shed 4 bases, and the junction held 7 bases outside the gene matches. The CDR3 DNA sequence: TGTGCCAGCAGCCCGTCCGGGACTAGCGCCACCGGGGAGCTGTTTTTT. Protein product: CASSPSGTSATGELFF.

The genes are TRBV11-3 and TRBJ2-3, with D unclear. The CDR3 is made up of 14 amino acids. V was clipped by 5 bases and J by 0 bases, with 9 bases between them. Per the germline V gene, CDR1 is SGHNT and CDR2 is YENEEA. CDR3 nucleotides: TGTGCCAGCAGCCTGGCCCTTAGCACAGATACGCAGTATTTT. This translates into CASSLALSTDTQYF.

V usage is TRBV6-2 or TRBV6-3 and J usage is TRBJ2-3, with TRBD2 identical over 12 bases. CDR3 length: 15 amino acids. Germline CDR1 MNHEY, CDR2 SVGEGT. V shed 0 bases and J 6 bases; nucleotides not matched to a gene: 1. CDR3 region: CASSYSLAGGDTQYF. CDR3 DNA sequence: TGTGCCAGCAGTTACTCTCTAGCGGGAGGGGATACGCAGTATTTT.

The V gene is TRBV7-9, the J gene TRBJ1-3; D remains ambiguous. V was clipped by 4 bases and J by 2 bases, with 3 bases between them. Germline CDR1 and CDR2: SEHNR and FQNEAQ (reference sequence). This CDR3 is built from 12 residues. The CDR3 spells CASSYTGNTIYF. CDR3 DNA: TGTGCCAGCAGCTATACTGGAAACACCATATATTTT.

The rearrangement uses TRBV18 and TRBJ2-6; D not resolved. The germline gives CDR1 KGHSH, CDR2 LQKENI. The V gene lost 3 bases and the J gene lost 0 bases, with 15 bases spanning the gap. The CDR3 spans 18 residues. The CDR3 region has the DNA TGTGCCAGCTCACCGGGCGACACCTCCGTCTCTGGGGCCAACGTCCTGACTTTC. This codes for CASSPGDTSVSGANVLTF.

V is TRBV5-1 and J is TRBJ2-5, with 7 bases matching TRBD2. After removal of 4 bases from V and 3 bases from J, the junction contained 6 bases not matched to a gene. Germline V gene sequence: CDR1 SGHRS, CDR2 YFSETQ. The CDR3 contains 14 residues. CDR3 sequence reads: CASSAERGEETQYF. The CDR3 DNA reads TGCGCCAGCAGCGCCGAGCGGGGAGAAGAGACCCAGTACTTC. The full variable domain, rest sourced from reference TRBV5-1 and TRBJ2-5, is KAGVTQTPRYLIKTRGQQVTLSCSPISGHRSVSWYQQTPGQGLQFLFEYFSETQRNKGNFPGRFSGRQFSNSRSEMNVSTLELGDSALYLCASSAERGEETQYFGPGTRLLVL.